This T cell receptor (beta chain) was profiled in a study of control samples from healthy donors and cancer patients. Looked up from germline, CDR1 is SNHLY and CDR2 is FYNNEI. The CDR3 is 11 amino acids long, termini counted. The data were produced by immunoSEQ multiplex PCR, yet TCRdb's version contains in-frame clones alone and is incomplete. In the table there are 180,000 or so clones, over 85% of which are singletons. Regarding this clone: Likely a read error: the CDR3 ends without its conserved phenylalanine or tryptophan. The limits of the CDR3 on the DNA are not certain, so only TCRdb's listed CDR3 is given.

Sequencing was carried out using blood. The chain carries TRBV2 and TRBJ1-1; the D segment call TRBD1 is taken from the table without a DNA check. The sequence was collected from a woman aged 55-69 years in good health. The CDR3 is CASSSKLSQDI.